A single sample gave rise to the 8 T cell receptor beta chains below, sequenced in a study of CD8+ T cells in alopecia areata. The treatment here: oral pan-JAK inhibitor, 5-10 mg twice daily. After isolation, RNA underwent reverse transcription to generate cDNA as the sequencing template. Profiling relied on immunoSEQ multiplex PCR, and the TCRdb table lists in-frame clones only, not all of them. The sample contains about 200,000 clones, more than 30% of which appear only once. The starting material was CD4+ T cells sorted from blood, obtained at approximately week 30, from a patient treated with tofacitinib. All receptors derive from a human donor with alopecia areata.

This clone appeared a few times. The chain couples TRBV29-1 to TRBJ1-1; no definite D call. V was clipped by 1 base and J by 11 bases, with 8 bases between them. The CDR3 consists of 10 residues. Looked up from germline, CDR1 is SQVTM and CDR2 is ANQGSEA. CDR3 residues: CSVEGVLAFF. The CDR3 DNA reads TGCAGCGTTGAAGGGGTCTTGGCTTTCTTT.

Only one count was recorded for this clone. The CDR3: CASSQSHESYGYTF. The CDR3 nucleotides are TGTGCCAGCAGCCAGAGCCACGAAAGCTATGGCTACACCTTC. V gene TRBV4-2 combines with J gene TRBJ1-2; D unclear. The V gene's germline CDR1 is LGHNA and CDR2 YNFKEQ. V gave up 3 bases and J gave up 4 bases, with 12 bases separating them. CDR3 length: 14 amino acids.

As concerns this clone: Germline is not matched at one junction end, which may reflect a read error. The V and J genes are TRBV7-7 and TRBJ2-5, with TRBD2 matching 9 bases. The length of the CDR3 is 16 residues. In germline, CDR1 is SSHAT, CDR2 FNYEAQ (reference sequence). The CDR3 DNA reads TGTGCTAGCAGACCCATCGGCGGGAGGGCCGGGGAGACCCAGTACTTC. Translation: CASRPIGGRAGETQYF.

The chain is built from TRBV5-1 and TRBJ1-4; D gene ambiguous. Trimming stripped 1 base from V and 8 bases from J, with 9 bases between. The CDR3 loop spans 13 amino acids. Looked up from germline, CDR1 is SGHRS and CDR2 is YFSETQ. CDR3 nucleotides: TGCGCCAGCAGCTTGTTTCCGGGGGAAAAACTGTTTTTT. Translated, it gives CASSLFPGEKLFF. Full variable domain (remainder filled in from reference TRBV5-1 and TRBJ1-4): KAGVTQTPRYLIKTRGQQVTLSCSPISGHRSVSWYQQTPGQGLQFLFEYFSETQRNKGNFPGRFSGRQFSNSRSEMNVSTLELGDSALYLCASSLFPGEKLFFGSGTQLSVL.

The chain carries TRBV23-1 and TRBJ1-5; D not resolved. TRBV23-1 is treated as an ORF (open reading frame) with a function not yet certain. The CDR3 sequence is 12 residues long. V was clipped by 6 bases and J by 6 bases, with 9 bases between them. This CDR3 reads CASRIEGQPQHF. CDR3 in DNA: TGCGCCAGCAGGATAGAAGGTCAGCCCCAGCATTTT.

This chain joins TRBV7-9 and TRBJ2-1; 8 positions match TRBD2. The CDR3 contains 16 residues. With V trimmed by 3 bases and J by 6 bases, 10 bases remained unmatched. Germline CDR1 is SEHNR and CDR2 is FQNEAQ (reference sequence). CDR3 sequence: CASSFVPGLVANEQFF. In nucleotides, the CDR3 is TGTGCCAGCAGCTTTGTACCGGGACTAGTCGCCAATGAGCAGTTCTTC.

The chain carries TRBV30 and TRBJ1-2, with D unresolved. CDR3 length: 13 residues. Germline lookup yields CDR1 GTSNPN and CDR2 SVGIG (reference sequence). V lost 3 bases and J 5 bases, leaving 13 bases between the germline ends. In DNA, the CDR3 is TGTGCCTGGAGCGCGATGGACGGTTATGGCTACACCTTC. It encodes CAWSAMDGYGYTF. Looking up the rest from reference TRBV30 and TRBJ1-2 gives the full variable domain: SQTIHQWPATLVQPVGSPLSLECTVEGTSNPNLYWYRQAAGRGLQLLFYSVGIGQISSEVPQNLSASRPQDRQFILSSKKLLLSDSGFYLCAWSAMDGYGYTFGSGTRLTVV.

J is TRBJ2-7 and V is TRBV18, with 11 nucleotides matching TRBD1. Germline V gene sequence: CDR1 KGHSH, CDR2 LQKENI. The CDR3 covers 15 residues. V gave up 4 bases and J gave up 2 bases; unmatched junction bases: 4. The CDR3 DNA is TGTGCCAGCTCACTAGGACAGGGGGCGACCTACGAGCAGTACTTC. This translates into CASSLGQGATYEQYF.